The 15 T cell receptor beta chains below all came from one sample that was sequenced in a study of long-term antiretroviral therapy in people with HIV. Survey-level immunoSEQ v3.0 assays were run. Repertoires were generated with immunoSEQ multiplex PCR, while TCRdb's copy carries only in-frame clones and drops some. Here the sample spans 25,000 to 35,000 clones, approximately 95% being singletons. The source was unsorted PBMCs, collected 5.3 years after starting antiretroviral therapy. The source of these receptors is a man aged 25-45 years with HIV.

The chain recombines TRBV15 with TRBJ1-1; 9 bases agree with TRBD1. Germline V gene lookup returns CDR1 LNHNV and CDR2 YYDKDF (reference sequence). This CDR3 comprises 13 residues. The V gene end was trimmed by 5 bases and the J gene end by 13 bases; junction bases not matched to a gene: 11. The CDR3 sequence: CATSGGTGLNGFF. The DNA for the CDR3 is TGTGCCACCAGCGGGGGGACAGGGCTTAATGGTTTCTTT. The whole variable domain, filled in from reference TRBV15 and TRBJ1-1, reads DAMVIQNPRYQVTQFGKPVTLSCSQTLNHNVMYWYQQKSSQAPKLLFHYYDKDFNNEADTPDNFQSRRPNTSFCFLDIRSPGLGDTAMYLCATSGGTGLNGFFGQGTRLTVV.

This chain connects TRBV28 to TRBJ1-5; the D gene is possibly TRBD1 (6 bases). This CDR3 is built from 14 residues. V lost 6 bases to trimming and J lost 6 bases, with 15 bases between them. Germline loops: CDR1 MDHEN, CDR2 SYDVKM. Here the CDR3 DNA reads TGTGCCAGCAGCTCAGGGGTTCTTACTCAGCCCCAGCATTTT. Encoded protein: CASSSGVLTQPQHF.

The V and J genes are TRBV6-4 and TRBJ1-6; D remains unclear. This CDR3 is built from 16 residues. The V end lost 7 bases, the J end lost 0 bases, and 13 bases lay between the germline ends. CDR1 and CDR2 from the germline V gene are MRHNA and SNTAGT. DNA of the CDR3: TGTGCCAGCAAACGTGCAGCGAGCTCCTATAATTCACCCCTCCACTTT. It codes for CASKRAASSYNSPLHF.

V gene TRBV11-2 combines with J gene TRBJ2-7; 8 nucleotides line up with TRBD2. The CDR3 loop spans 16 amino acids. CDR1 is SGHAT and CDR2 is FQNNGV in the germline V gene. The V segment lost 0 bases and the J segment 3 bases; nucleotides outside the gene matches: 7. Here the CDR3 DNA reads TGTGCCAGCAGCTTAGATCCCGGGACTAGAGTCTACGAGCAGTACTTC. Its translation is CASSLDPGTRVYEQYF.

V gene TRBV7-8 combines with J gene TRBJ1-6; TRBD1 might be the D (5 bases). V lost 2 bases and J lost 8, with 16 bases in between. CDR3 length: 16 residues. The germline V gene encodes CDR1 SGHVS and CDR2 FQNEAQ. Written as DNA, the CDR3 is TGTGCCAGCAGCTTACAGGAGGGGACCAATTATTCACCCCTCCACTTT. It encodes CASSLQEGTNYSPLHF.

This chain connects TRBV5-4 to TRBJ1-4, with D unresolved. V gave up 1 base and J gave up 4 bases, with 11 bases separating them. This CDR3 has 15 residues. Germline V CDR1 and CDR2: SGHNT, YYREEE (reference sequence). DNA of the CDR3: TGTGCCAGCAGCTTGTCCCGACAAAGTAATGAAAAACTGTTTTTT. Translating it yields CASSLSRQSNEKLFF.

This chain joins TRBV29-1 and TRBJ1-1; tentatively, D is TRBD1 (5 bases). The V end lost 7 bases, the J end lost 4 bases, and 13 bases lay between the germline ends. The length of the CDR3 is 12 residues. The germline gives CDR1 SQVTM, CDR2 ANQGSEA. CDR3 DNA: TGCAGCGCTGGGGGGGGGAGCACTGAAGCTTTCTTT. This sequence encodes CSAGGGSTEAFF.

The chain uses TRBV6-5 and TRBJ1-1; TRBD1 might be the D (5 bases). Trimming left V 5 bases short and J 11 bases short, with 18 bases between. CDR3 length: 13 amino acids. The V gene's germline CDR1 is MNHEY and CDR2 SVGAGI. The CDR3 DNA is TGTGCCAGCAGTGAAGTAGGGGAAATGGGGGCTTTCTTT. It yields the protein CASSEVGEMGAFF.

The CDR3 coding sequence is TGTGCCAGCAGTTACGGGAGCAATCAGCCCCAGCATTTT. Its protein product is CASSYGSNQPQHF. The gene calls are TRBV6-6 and TRBJ1-5; D unclear. Germline loops: CDR1 MNHNY, CDR2 SVGAGI (reference sequence). The CDR3 is 13 residues long. With 2 bases removed from V and 1 base from J, the gap between germline ends came to 3 bases.

As regards this clone: One end of the junction varies from germline; a read error may be responsible. V and J are TRBV10-3 and TRBJ2-2; D is unresolved. The CDR3 loop spans 14 amino acids. From germline, CDR1 is ENHRY and CDR2 SYGVKD. The CDR3 spells CAISNDPKTGELFF. DNA for the CDR3: TGTGCCATCAGTAACGACCCGAAGACCGGGGAGCTGTTTTTT.

The chain couples TRBV6-6 to TRBJ2-3, with 8 bases lining up with TRBD2. After removal of 3 bases from V and 1 base from J, the junction contained 3 bases not matched to a gene. CDR1 is MNHNY and CDR2 is SVGAGI in the germline V gene (reference sequence). The CDR3 has 15 residues. The CDR3 DNA follows: TGTGCCAGCAGTTATAGCGGGGTTGGCACAGATACGCAGTATTTT. Its translation is CASSYSGVGTDTQYF.

The chain couples TRBV9 to TRBJ1-6; D not certain. The germline V gene encodes CDR1 SGDLS and CDR2 YYNGEE. This CDR3 region has 15 residues. V lost 4 bases, J lost 2 bases, and 10 bases lay in between. CDR3 sequence reads: CASSSLDAYNSPLHF. The CDR3 DNA sequence: TGTGCCAGCAGCTCCTTAGATGCCTATAATTCACCCCTCCACTTT.

J is TRBJ1-3 and V is TRBV19; TRBD1 is a possible D gene (5 bases). V was trimmed by 6 bases and J by 0 bases, leaving 15 bases between them. The CDR3 totals 16 residues. The germline V gene encodes CDR1 LNHDA and CDR2 SQIVND (reference sequence). CDR3 region: CASSPSGAHSGNTIYF. In nucleotides, the CDR3 is TGTGCCAGTAGCCCCTCCGGGGCTCACTCTGGAAACACCATATATTTT.

J is TRBJ2-5 and V is TRBV2; the match to TRBD2 covers 7 bases. Germline trimming cut 4 bases from V and 2 bases from J; bases unmatched to any gene: 10. This CDR3 has 16 amino acids. Germline V lookup: CDR1 SNHLY, CDR2 FYNNEI. The CDR3 DNA follows: TGTGCCAGCAGTGGGCGGGTAGCGGGCTATCAAGAGACCCAGTACTTC. Translating it yields CASSGRVAGYQETQYF.

Only a few counts were recorded for this clone. The chain uses TRBV6-4 and TRBJ1-6, with D perhaps TRBD1 (5 bases). This CDR3 is built from 13 residues. CDR1 and CDR2 (germline): MRHNA, SNTAGT. V lost 8 bases and J 5 bases, leaving 10 bases between the germline ends. DNA of the CDR3: TGTGCCAGCTCGGCGGGGGATAATTCACCCCTCCACTTT. Translation: CASSAGDNSPLHF.